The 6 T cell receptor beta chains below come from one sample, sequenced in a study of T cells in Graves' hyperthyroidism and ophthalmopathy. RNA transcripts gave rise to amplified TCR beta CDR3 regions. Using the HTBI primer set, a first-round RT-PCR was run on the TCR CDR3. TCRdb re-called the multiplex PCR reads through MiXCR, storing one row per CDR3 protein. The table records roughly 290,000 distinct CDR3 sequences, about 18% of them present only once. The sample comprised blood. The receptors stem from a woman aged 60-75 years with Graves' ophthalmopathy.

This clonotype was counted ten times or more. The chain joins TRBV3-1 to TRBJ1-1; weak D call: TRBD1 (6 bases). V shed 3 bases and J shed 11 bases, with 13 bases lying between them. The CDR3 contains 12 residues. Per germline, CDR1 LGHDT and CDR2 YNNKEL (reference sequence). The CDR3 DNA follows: TGTGCCAGCAGCCACACAGGGCGGGGGGCTTTCTTT. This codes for CASSHTGRGAFF. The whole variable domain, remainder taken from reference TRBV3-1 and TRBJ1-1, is DTAVSQTPKYLVTQMGNDKSIKCEQNLGHDTMYWYKQDSKKFLKIMFSYNNKELIINETVPNRFSPKSPDKAHLNLHINSLELGDSAVYFCASSHTGRGAFFGQGTRLTVV.

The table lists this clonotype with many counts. The CDR3 DNA is TGTGCCAGCGGGGCCGGGACTAGCGGGACGGTGGGCACCGGGGAGCTGTTTTTT. This codes for CASGAGTSGTVGTGELFF. The chain links TRBV7-2 to TRBJ2-2, with 13 bases identical to TRBD2. The V and J ends lost 8 bases and 4 bases, in that order; junction bases with no gene match: 13. The germline V gene encodes CDR1 SGHTA and CDR2 FQGNSA. The CDR3 extends over 18 amino acids.

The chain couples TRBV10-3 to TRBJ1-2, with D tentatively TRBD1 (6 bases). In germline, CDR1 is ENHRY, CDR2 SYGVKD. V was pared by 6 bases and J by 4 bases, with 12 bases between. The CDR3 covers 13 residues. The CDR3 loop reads CAIRPEGGYGYTF. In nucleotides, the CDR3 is TGTGCCATCAGGCCCGAGGGGGGCTATGGCTACACCTTC.

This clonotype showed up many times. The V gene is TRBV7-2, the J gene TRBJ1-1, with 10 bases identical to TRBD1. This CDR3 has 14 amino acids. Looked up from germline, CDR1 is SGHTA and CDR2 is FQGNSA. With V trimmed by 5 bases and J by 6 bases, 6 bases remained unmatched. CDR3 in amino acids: CASSLGQGSAEAFF. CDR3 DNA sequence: TGTGCCAGCAGCCTGGGACAGGGGTCCGCTGAAGCTTTCTTT.

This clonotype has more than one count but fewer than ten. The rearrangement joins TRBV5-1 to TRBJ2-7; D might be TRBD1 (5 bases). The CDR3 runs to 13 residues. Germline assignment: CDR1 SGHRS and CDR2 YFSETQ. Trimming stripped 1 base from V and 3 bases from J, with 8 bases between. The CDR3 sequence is CASSLQGFYEQYF. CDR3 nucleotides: TGCGCCAGCAGCTTGCAGGGATTCTACGAGCAGTACTTC.

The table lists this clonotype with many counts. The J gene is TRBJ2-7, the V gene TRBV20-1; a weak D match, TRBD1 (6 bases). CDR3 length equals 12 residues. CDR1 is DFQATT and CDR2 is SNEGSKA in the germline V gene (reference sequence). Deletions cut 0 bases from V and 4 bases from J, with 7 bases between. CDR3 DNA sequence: TGCAGTGCTAGAGATCAGGGGTACGAGCAGTACTTC. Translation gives CSARDQGYEQYF.